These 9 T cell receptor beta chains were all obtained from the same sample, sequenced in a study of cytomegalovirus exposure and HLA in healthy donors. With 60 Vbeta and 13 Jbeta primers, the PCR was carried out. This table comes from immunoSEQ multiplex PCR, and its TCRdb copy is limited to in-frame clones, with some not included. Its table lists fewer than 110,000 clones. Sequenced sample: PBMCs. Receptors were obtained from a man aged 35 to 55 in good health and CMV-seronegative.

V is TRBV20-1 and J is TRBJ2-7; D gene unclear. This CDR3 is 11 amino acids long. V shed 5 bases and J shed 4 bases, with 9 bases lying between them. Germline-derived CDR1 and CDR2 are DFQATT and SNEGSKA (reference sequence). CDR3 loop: CSAGPRYEQYF. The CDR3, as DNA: TGCAGTGCTGGGCCACGATACGAGCAGTACTTC.

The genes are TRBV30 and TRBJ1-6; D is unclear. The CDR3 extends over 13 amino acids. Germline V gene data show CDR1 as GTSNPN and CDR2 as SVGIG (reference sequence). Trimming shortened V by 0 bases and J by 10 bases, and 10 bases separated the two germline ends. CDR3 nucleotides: TGTGCCTGGAGTGTAAAGGGAGAGTCACCCCTCCACTTT. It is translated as CAWSVKGESPLHF.

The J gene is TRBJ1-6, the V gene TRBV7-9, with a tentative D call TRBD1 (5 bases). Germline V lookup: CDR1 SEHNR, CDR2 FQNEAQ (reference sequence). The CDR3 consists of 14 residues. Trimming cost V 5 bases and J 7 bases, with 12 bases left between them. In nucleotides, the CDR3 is TGTGCCAGCAGCCGGGCAGGGCGAAATTCACCCCTCCACTTT. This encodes CASSRAGRNSPLHF.

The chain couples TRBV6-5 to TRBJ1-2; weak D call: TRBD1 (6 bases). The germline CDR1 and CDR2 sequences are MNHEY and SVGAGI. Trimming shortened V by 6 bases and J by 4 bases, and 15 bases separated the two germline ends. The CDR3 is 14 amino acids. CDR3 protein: CASSPLGAAYGYTF. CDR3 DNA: TGTGCCAGCAGCCCTTTGGGGGCAGCCTATGGCTACACCTTC.

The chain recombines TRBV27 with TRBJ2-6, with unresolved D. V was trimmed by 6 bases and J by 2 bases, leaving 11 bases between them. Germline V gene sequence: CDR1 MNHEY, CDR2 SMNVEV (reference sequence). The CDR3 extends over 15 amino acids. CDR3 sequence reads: CASSPMRTGANVLTF. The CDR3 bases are TGTGCCAGCAGCCCTATGAGAACTGGGGCCAACGTCCTGACTTTC.

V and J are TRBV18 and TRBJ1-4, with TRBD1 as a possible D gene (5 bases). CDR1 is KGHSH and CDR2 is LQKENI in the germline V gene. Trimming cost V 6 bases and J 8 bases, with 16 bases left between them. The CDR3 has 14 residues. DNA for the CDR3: TGTGCCAGCTCTCGCAGGGAGGGAGGAGAAAAACTGTTTTTT. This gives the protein CASSRREGGEKLFF.

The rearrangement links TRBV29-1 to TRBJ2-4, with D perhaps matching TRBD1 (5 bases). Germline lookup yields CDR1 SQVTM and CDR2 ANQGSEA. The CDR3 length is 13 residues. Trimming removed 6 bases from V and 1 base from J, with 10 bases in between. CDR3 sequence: CSVSGSAKNIQYF. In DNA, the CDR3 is TGCAGCGTATCAGGGTCGGCCAAAAACATTCAGTACTTC. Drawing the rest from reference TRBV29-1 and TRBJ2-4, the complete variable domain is SAVISQKPSRDICQRGTSLTIQCQVDSQVTMMFWYRQQPGQSLTLIATANQGSEATYESGFVIDKFPISRPNLTFSTLTVSNMSPEDSSIYLCSVSGSAKNIQYFGAGTRLSVL.

The CDR3 loop reads CASSLTGTSGGQYF. In DNA form, the CDR3 reads TGTGCCAGCAGCTTAACGGGGACAAGTGGCGGGCAGTACTTC. The chain combines TRBV7-9 with TRBJ2-7, with D possibly TRBD1 on 6 matching bases. The CDR3 is made up of 14 amino acids. Trimming stripped 2 bases from V and 9 bases from J, with 17 bases between. Germline V CDR1 and CDR2: SEHNR, FQNEAQ (reference sequence).

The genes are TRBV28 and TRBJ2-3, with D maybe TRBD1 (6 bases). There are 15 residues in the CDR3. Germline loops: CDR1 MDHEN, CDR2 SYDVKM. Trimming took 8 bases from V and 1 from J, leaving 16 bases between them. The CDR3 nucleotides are TGTGCCAGCGCCACCCACAGGGTGGGCACAGATACGCAGTATTTT. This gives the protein CASATHRVGTDTQYF. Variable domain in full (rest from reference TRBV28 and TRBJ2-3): DVKVTQSSRYLVKRTGEKVFLECVQDMDHENMFWYRQDPGLGLRLIYFSYDVKMKEKGDIPEGYSVSREKKERFSLILESASTNQTSMYLCASATHRVGTDTQYFGPGTRLTVL.